What follows describes a single T cell receptor (beta chain). The antigen is unknown. This specimen belongs to a study of long-term antiretroviral therapy in people with HIV. Study-wide findings and caveats: The study lacked data on ART adherence, viral resistance or therapy changes. Clones with expansion before ART led the repertoire at all time points.

The CDR3 length is 15 residues. Trimming cost V 3 bases and J 1 base, with 7 bases left between them. The germline V gene has CDR1 SGHDN and CDR2 FVKESK. Sequencing used immunoSEQ v3.0 at survey level. Profiling relied on immunoSEQ multiplex PCR, and the TCRdb table lists in-frame clones only, not all of them. The sample yields approximately 30,000 clones, around 80% seen once. The V and J genes are TRBV14 and TRBJ2-6; D is perhaps TRBD2 (5 bases). The specimen comprised unsorted PBMCs, sampled 2.7 to 2.8 years after starting antiretroviral therapy. The clonotype originates from a man between 25 and 39 years old with HIV. The CDR3 reads CASSHRGSGANVLTF. DNA of the CDR3: TGTGCCAGCAGCCACCGAGGGTCTGGGGCCAACGTCCTGACTTTC.